This T cell receptor beta chain was sequenced for a study of cytomegalovirus exposure and HLA in healthy donors. Study overall: The Caucasian-associated ancestry cluster held over 80% of 398 genotyped donors. General study findings and limits: The productive fraction for most TCR beta V segments was about 90% or about 30% in an earlier analysis. Follow-up analysis found HLA locus-dependent TCR association rates, highest for DRB1 and lowest for HLA-C. Most subjects had HLA-A and HLA-B alleles reportedly predicted accurately by TCR beta sequences.

Researchers ran the PCR with 60 Vbeta and 13 Jbeta primers. The method was immunoSEQ multiplex PCR; TCRdb's version includes in-frame clones alone and lacks a portion of them. The data contain about 150,000 clones, around 72% of them seen just once; the ten biggest clones take up approximately 1.4%. This clone was picked up a small number of times. What it binds is not known. V was clipped by 5 bases and J by 6 bases, with 13 bases between them. The length of the CDR3 is 13 residues. Germline loops: CDR1 LNHNV, CDR2 YYDKDF (reference sequence). The chain uses TRBV15 and TRBJ2-5; tentatively, D is TRBD2 (6 bases). The TCR was taken from a man aged 18-30 years in good health and CMV-seronegative. Sequenced sample: PBMCs. CDR3 in DNA: TGTGCCACCAGCCCCGGGAGCTGGCAGACCCAGTACTTC. This sequence encodes CATSPGSWQTQYF.